A selection of T cell receptor beta chains follows, all from one sample in a study of CD8 T cells in Susac syndrome. Via MiXCR, TCRdb re-called the immunoSEQ multiplex PCR reads, giving one row per CDR3 protein. The sample records about 290,000 distinct CDR3 sequences, around 91% being singletons. The source material was CD8+ T cells from PBMCs. The receptors derive from a human donor with multiple sclerosis. Both conserved end residues are part of each CDR3. Each record gives: V gene, J gene, CDR3 protein.

TRBV4-3	TRBJ2-7	CASSQDWKASEQYF
TRBV6-2/TRBV6-3	TRBJ2-7	CASSYSRASGYYEQYF
TRBV6-1	TRBJ2-2	CASSDRETGELFF
TRBV6-6	TRBJ2-7	CASSGSGRAYEQYF
TRBV28	TRBJ2-2	CASSFRSRTGPGELFF
TRBV4-1	TRBJ2-3	CASKFRGEGTDTQYF
TRBV20-1	TRBJ2-3	CSARAESGRDWTDTQYF
TRBV20-1	TRBJ2-2	CSAHITGTGELFF
TRBV4-1	TRBJ2-7	CASSQGQGLGEQYF
TRBV6-1	TRBJ1-2	CASSDGAGYTF
TRBV5-4	TRBJ2-3	CASSLSGVTQYF
TRBV5-5	TRBJ1-1	CASSPGITEAFF
TRBV27	TRBJ2-1	CASRNGATDLYNEQFF
TRBV6-5	TRBJ2-1	CASSSTGLAGIEQFF
TRBV27	TRBJ2-3	CASSLTSGGPGEYF
TRBV30	TRBJ2-3	CAWGGGSGTDTQYF
TRBV6-6	TRBJ2-7	CASSYSGFYEQYF
TRBV9	TRBJ2-7	CASSEKPDRETYEQYF
TRBV5-5	TRBJ1-6	CASSLGWDNSPLHF
TRBV2	TRBJ1-4	CASSGLAATNEKLFF
TRBV5-5	TRBJ2-2	CASSLGPGGPGELFF
TRBV7-8	TRBJ2-3	CASSVSGPPDTQYF
TRBV9	TRBJ2-7	CASSEGYYEQYF
TRBV7-2	TRBJ2-7	CASSYPGLSYEQYF
TRBV12-3/TRBV12-4	TRBJ2-5	CASSGLTGTGGSKTSGKEETQYF
TRBV29-1	TRBJ2-1	CSVEGQGAGNEQFF
TRBV12-3/TRBV12-4	TRBJ2-7	CASSLQLAGVEQYF
TRBV5-1	TRBJ2-7	CASSLESFYEQYF
TRBV7-7	TRBJ2-1	CVSSPASGPYNEQFF
TRBV12-3/TRBV12-4	TRBJ1-2	CASRGTDYGYTF
TRBV25-1	TRBJ1-2	CASSEEIGANYGYTF
TRBV4-2	TRBJ2-7	CASSPAGEPTYEQYF
TRBV11-2	TRBJ2-1	CASSHTPPGQGAYNEQFF
TRBV20-1	TRBJ1-6	CSARGGQGGESSPLHF
TRBV5-6	TRBJ2-1	CASSPLRGPVSYNEQFF
TRBV7-3	TRBJ2-6	CASSLTGLAGANVLTF
TRBV29-1	TRBJ2-2	CSVADRAPGGELFF
TRBV7-6	TRBJ2-3	CASSLADPDTQYF
TRBV29-1	TRBJ2-7	CSVEAWVGDRGADEQYF
TRBV7-6	TRBJ2-7	CASSLNRDTYGEQYF
TRBV6-4	TRBJ1-5	CASSESAGENNQPQHF
TRBV4-1	TRBJ1-1	CASSQEMYVEAFF
TRBV27	TRBJ1-5	CASSLQWNQPQHF
TRBV28	TRBJ2-7	CASWDGPSYEQYF
TRBV27	TRBJ2-1	CASSSGTSGYNEQFF
TRBV12-3/TRBV12-4	TRBJ1-2	CASSFSIGYTF
TRBV5-5	TRBJ2-2	CASSWTGTGELFF
TRBV19	TRBJ2-3	CASRSASTDTQYF
TRBV7-9	TRBJ2-3	CASSLGTHSTDTQYF
TRBV14	TRBJ2-7	CASSKSLYEQYF
TRBV6-1	TRBJ2-7	CAIRTGGFSPYEQYF
TRBV9	TRBJ2-5	CASSVGLPQETQYF
TRBV6-5	TRBJ1-2	CASSFTEGHGYTF
TRBV2	TRBJ1-1	CASSATGVNTEAFF
TRBV10-3	TRBJ2-2	CAISSRDEAGELFF
TRBV7-2	TRBJ2-5	CASSPSQSHQETQYF
TRBV27	TRBJ2-7	CASSLGGVFEQYF
TRBV2	TRBJ2-2	CASGWTSGAINTGELFF
TRBV6-2/TRBV6-3	TRBJ2-4	CASSYLGLAEAKNIQYF
TRBV29-1	TRBJ2-3	CSVAVTSGRKDTDTQYF